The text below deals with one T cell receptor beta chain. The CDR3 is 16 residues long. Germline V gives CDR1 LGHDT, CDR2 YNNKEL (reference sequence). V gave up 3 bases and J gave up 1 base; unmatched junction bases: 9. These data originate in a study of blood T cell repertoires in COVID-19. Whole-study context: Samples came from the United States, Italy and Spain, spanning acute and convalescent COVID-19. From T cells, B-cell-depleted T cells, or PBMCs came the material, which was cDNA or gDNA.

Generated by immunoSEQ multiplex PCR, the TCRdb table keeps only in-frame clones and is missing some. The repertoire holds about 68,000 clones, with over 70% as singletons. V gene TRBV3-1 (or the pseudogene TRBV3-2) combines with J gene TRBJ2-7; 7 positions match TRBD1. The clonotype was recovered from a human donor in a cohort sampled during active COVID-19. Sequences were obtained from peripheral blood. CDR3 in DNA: TGTGCCAGCAGCCACTCGGGACAGTTTCCTTCCTACGAGCAGTACTTC. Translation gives CASSHSGQFPSYEQYF.